These T cell receptor beta chains were read from a single sample in a study of blood T cell repertoires in COVID-19. Measured with immunoSEQ multiplex PCR; TCRdb has only the in-frame clones, and not every one. The sample holds 250,000 to 300,000 clones; around 86% are singletons and the top ten take roughly 15%. The material sequenced was PBMCs or T cells enriched from blood (not recorded which). Source of these receptors: a man aged 18 to 35 who had recovered from COVID-19. Both conserved end residues are part of each CDR3. D genes are given only for firm matches. The size field is filled for only some rows; it gives once, few, many or a size class.

CDR3nt: TGTGCCAGCTCACCGGGACTAGCGGGAGGAGATACGCAGTATTTT; CDR3aa: CASSPGLAGGDTQYF; d_gene: TRBD2; j_gene: TRBJ2-3; abundance: once; len: 15; v_gene: TRBV18
CDR3nt: TGTGCCAGCAGCTGGCGCCAGGGCCTGAACACTGAAGCTTTCTTT; CDR3aa: CASSWRQGLNTEAFF; d_gene: -; j_gene: TRBJ1-1; abundance: -; len: 15; v_gene: TRBV7-9
CDR3nt: TGTGCCAGCAGCGAACTGGGACAGGGGTTAGCGGGGGCCAACGTCCTGACTTTC; CDR3aa: CASSELGQGLAGANVLTF; d_gene: TRBD1; j_gene: TRBJ2-6; abundance: -; len: 18; v_gene: TRBV11-2
CDR3nt: TGTGCCAGCAGCCGGTCGCATCAGGGGGTAGGAGGAAACACCATATATTTT; CDR3aa: CASSRSHQGVGGNTIYF; d_gene: TRBD1; j_gene: TRBJ1-3; abundance: -; len: 17; v_gene: TRBV7-8
CDR3nt: TGTGCCAGCAGCTCGAGAGAATCCGGGACAGGGCCTCTCTCCTACGAGCAGTACTTC; CDR3aa: CASSSRESGTGPLSYEQYF; d_gene: TRBD1; j_gene: TRBJ2-7; abundance: -; len: 19; v_gene: TRBV11-3
CDR3nt: TGCGCCAGCAGTGATCGTGGGAGGGCCAACTTTTTCTACGAGCAGTACTTC; CDR3aa: CASSDRGRANFFYEQYF; d_gene: TRBD2; j_gene: TRBJ2-7; abundance: once; len: 17; v_gene: TRBV10-2
CDR3nt: TGCGCCAGCGGCCCAGGGACTAGCGGGAACAAAGAGACCCAGTACTTC; CDR3aa: CASGPGTSGNKETQYF; d_gene: TRBD2; j_gene: TRBJ2-5; abundance: once; len: 16; v_gene: TRBV10-1
CDR3nt: TGCGCCAGCAGCTTGGCCATGTGGGGACAGCCAAGGAACACTGAAGCTTTCTTT; CDR3aa: CASSLAMWGQPRNTEAFF; d_gene: TRBD1; j_gene: TRBJ1-1; abundance: -; len: 18; v_gene: TRBV5-1
CDR3nt: TGTGCCAGCAGTGATTACGAGATCATGAACACTGAAGCTTTCTTT; CDR3aa: CASSDYEIMNTEAFF; d_gene: -; j_gene: TRBJ1-1; abundance: -; len: 15; v_gene: TRBV6-1
CDR3nt: TGTGCCAGTAGGAAAACAGGGGGAGCAGGGAACACTGAAGCTTTCTTT; CDR3aa: CASRKTGGAGNTEAFF; d_gene: TRBD1; j_gene: TRBJ1-1; abundance: -; len: 16; v_gene: TRBV19
CDR3nt: TGCGCCAGCAGCCAAGGGGCGGCAGGGACCTACGAGCAGTACTTC; CDR3aa: CASSQGAAGTYEQYF; d_gene: -; j_gene: TRBJ2-7; abundance: -; len: 15; v_gene: TRBV4-1
CDR3nt: TGTGCCAGCCACGCCACAGTCTCCTCTAACTATGGCTACACCTTC; CDR3aa: CASHATVSSNYGYTF; d_gene: -; j_gene: TRBJ1-2; abundance: -; len: 15; v_gene: TRBV19
CDR3nt: TGTGCCAGCAGTCCCGGGGGGGAGACCCAGTACTTC; CDR3aa: CASSPGGETQYF; d_gene: TRBD2; j_gene: TRBJ2-5; abundance: -; len: 12; v_gene: TRBV3-1/TRBV3-2
CDR3nt: TGTGCCATCAGTGAACAGGGAGGGTACCAGCCCCAGCATTTT; CDR3aa: CAISEQGGYQPQHF; d_gene: -; j_gene: TRBJ1-5; abundance: -; len: 14; v_gene: TRBV10-3
CDR3nt: TGCGCCAGCAGCTTGGGTACAGGGGGCGGCCAAGAGACCCAGTACTTC; CDR3aa: CASSLGTGGGQETQYF; d_gene: TRBD1; j_gene: TRBJ2-5; abundance: -; len: 16; v_gene: TRBV5-1
CDR3nt: TGTGCCACCTCAAGACAGGGAGCGACTGGAAACACCATATATTTT; CDR3aa: CATSRQGATGNTIYF; d_gene: TRBD1; j_gene: TRBJ1-3; abundance: -; len: 15; v_gene: TRBV19
CDR3nt: TGTGCCACCAGCACCTGGTCAGCGGGGATAACAGATACGCAGTATTTT; CDR3aa: CATSTWSAGITDTQYF; d_gene: TRBD2; j_gene: TRBJ2-3; abundance: -; len: 16; v_gene: TRBV15
CDR3nt: TGTGCCAGCAGCTCCAGAACAGGGGAAGTTGGCTACGAGCAGTACTTC; CDR3aa: CASSSRTGEVGYEQYF; d_gene: TRBD1; j_gene: TRBJ2-7; abundance: -; len: 16; v_gene: TRBV13
CDR3nt: TGTGCCAGCAGTGAATCGCTAGCGGGATTCACAGATACGCAGTATTTT; CDR3aa: CASSESLAGFTDTQYF; d_gene: TRBD2; j_gene: TRBJ2-3; abundance: -; len: 16; v_gene: TRBV6-1
CDR3nt: TGTGCCAGCAGGCAAGCGGAAGGGGATACGCAGTATTTT; CDR3aa: CASRQAEGDTQYF; d_gene: -; j_gene: TRBJ2-3; abundance: once; len: 13; v_gene: TRBV28
CDR3nt: TGTGCCAGCAGTTACTGGCGGGAGGGTGATGAGCAGTTCTTC; CDR3aa: CASSYWREGDEQFF; d_gene: TRBD2; j_gene: TRBJ2-1; abundance: -; len: 14; v_gene: TRBV6-2/TRBV6-3
CDR3nt: TGTGCCAGTAGTCCTCAATACGGTGAAGCTTTCTTT; CDR3aa: CASSPQYGEAFF; d_gene: -; j_gene: TRBJ1-1; abundance: -; len: 12; v_gene: TRBV19
CDR3nt: TGTGCTAGTGGGGAGGGGACTAGCGGTAGCACAGATACGCAGTATTTT; CDR3aa: CASGEGTSGSTDTQYF; d_gene: TRBD2; j_gene: TRBJ2-3; abundance: -; len: 16; v_gene: TRBV12-5
CDR3nt: TGTGCCAGCAGTTACTCGTCAGGGGAGAATCAGCCCCAGCATTTT; CDR3aa: CASSYSSGENQPQHF; d_gene: -; j_gene: TRBJ1-5; abundance: -; len: 15; v_gene: TRBV6-5
CDR3nt: TGTGCCAGCGGTCTACAGGAGACCCAGTACTTC; CDR3aa: CASGLQETQYF; d_gene: -; j_gene: TRBJ2-5; abundance: -; len: 11; v_gene: TRBV27
CDR3nt: TGTGCCAGTAGTATGGTTACAGCCTATGGCTACACCTTC; CDR3aa: CASSMVTAYGYTF; d_gene: -; j_gene: TRBJ1-2; abundance: -; len: 13; v_gene: TRBV19
CDR3nt: TGCGCCAGCAGCTTGGCCGGTAGCGGGGGCACAGATACGCAGTATTTT; CDR3aa: CASSLAGSGGTDTQYF; d_gene: TRBD2; j_gene: TRBJ2-3; abundance: -; len: 16; v_gene: TRBV5-1
CDR3nt: TGTGCCAGCAGCAGACCCGGGTACGATACGCAGTATTTT; CDR3aa: CASSRPGYDTQYF; d_gene: -; j_gene: TRBJ2-3; abundance: -; len: 13; v_gene: TRBV3-1/TRBV3-2
CDR3nt: TGTGCCAGCAGCTTTGCCGATTCGGATGAAAAACTGTTTTTT; CDR3aa: CASSFADSDEKLFF; d_gene: -; j_gene: TRBJ1-4; abundance: -; len: 14; v_gene: TRBV28
CDR3nt: TGTGCCAGCAGTTACTCCCGGACAGGGGATTCACCCCTCCACTTT; CDR3aa: CASSYSRTGDSPLHF; d_gene: TRBD1; j_gene: TRBJ1-6; abundance: few; len: 15; v_gene: TRBV6-5
CDR3nt: TGTGCCAGCAGAACCGGGAAGGTCTACGAGCAGTACTTC; CDR3aa: CASRTGKVYEQYF; d_gene: -; j_gene: TRBJ2-7; abundance: -; len: 13; v_gene: TRBV28
CDR3nt: TGTGCCAGCAAGGGACAGGGGGCAAATGAGCAGTTCTTC; CDR3aa: CASKGQGANEQFF; d_gene: TRBD1; j_gene: TRBJ2-1; abundance: -; len: 13; v_gene: TRBV7-9
CDR3nt: TGTGCCATCAGCGACGGGAGCAATCAGCCCCAGCATTTT; CDR3aa: CAISDGSNQPQHF; d_gene: -; j_gene: TRBJ1-5; abundance: -; len: 13; v_gene: TRBV10-3